The 3 T cell receptor beta chains below were found in one sample sequenced in a study of CD8+CD57+ T cells in acquired aplastic anemia (dated by TCRdb to the late 2010s). Sequencing relied on an Illumina HiSeq 2000. TCR beta VDJ combination and CDR3 sequence profiling used genomic DNA as the template. The public reads were reprocessed in TCRdb via fastp at Q25 and MiXCR, keeping in-frame beta chains. Here each entry gathers all rows of one CDR3 protein and keeps the most common genes and DNA. In all, the sample holds 180,000 or so distinct CDR3 sequences, and less than 60% of those were seen once. The ten largest account for about 1.8% of the sample. Flow cytometry had shown CD8+CD57+ cell expansion in the patients selected for sequencing. The sequenced sample was sorted CD4+, CD8+, or CD8+CD57+ T cells (not recorded which) from PBMCs. These receptor sequences come from a human donor with aplastic anemia.

At least ten counts were recorded for this clonotype. This chain uses TRBV10-3 with TRBJ1-1, with TRBD1 as a possible D gene (5 bases). V lost 5 bases to trimming and J lost 0 bases, with 10 bases between them. Germline CDR1 reads ENHRY; CDR2 reads SYGVKD. The CDR3 spans 14 residues. The CDR3 protein is CAISQDNMNTEAFF. The CDR3 region has the DNA TGTGCCATCAGTCAGGACAACATGAACACTGAAGCTTTCTTT.

V gene TRBV15 combines with J gene TRBJ1-1; D is ambiguous. V was trimmed by 1 base and J by 5 bases, leaving 5 bases between them. Germline V CDR1 and CDR2: LNHNV, YYDKDF (reference sequence). CDR3 length: 12 amino acids. The CDR3 spells CATSRAWTEAFF. As DNA, the CDR3 is TGTGCCACCAGCAGAGCCTGGACTGAAGCTTTCTTT.

This chain joins TRBV24-1 and TRBJ1-2, with a weak D call TRBD1 (5 bases). V dropped 3 bases and J dropped 8 bases, with 18 bases sitting between them. From germline, CDR1 is KGHDR and CDR2 SFDVKD. The CDR3 has 15 amino acids. The DNA of the CDR3 is TGTGCCACCAGTGATGCCCGGACGGGGGTATCGGGCTACACCTTC. Translating gives CATSDARTGVSGYTF.